This T cell receptor (beta chain) was sequenced during a study of T cell changes during pregnancy in multiple sclerosis. Profiling relied on immunoSEQ multiplex PCR, and the TCRdb table lists in-frame clones only, not all of them. The sample gives roughly 42,000 clones, about 89% of which show up once; approximately 0.59% is in the top ten. Germline V gives CDR1 MNHEY, CDR2 SVGAGI. The CDR3 is 14 residues long. Trimming removed 6 bases at V and 0 bases at J, with 9 bases between. The chain uses TRBV6-5 and TRBJ1-5; no clear D. The source was CD4+ T cells from peripheral blood mononuclear cells, collected in the first trimester of pregnancy. The clonotype was recovered from a female donor with multiple sclerosis, enrolled in a pregnancy study. The CDR3 loop is CASRDGDSNQPQHF. CDR3 coding DNA: TGTGCCAGCAGGGACGGGGATAGCAATCAGCCCCAGCATTTT.